These 28 T cell receptor beta chains originate from one sample sequenced in a study of blood T cell repertoires in COVID-19. The method was immunoSEQ multiplex PCR; TCRdb's version includes in-frame clones alone and lacks a portion of them. The profile covers 150,000 to 200,000 clones, with approximately 91% appearing a single time and around 0.77% taken by the ten largest. The sequencing input was PBMCs or T cells enriched from blood (not recorded which). The receptors come from a woman between 18 and 29 years old who had recovered from COVID-19.

This clone appeared a single time. This chain connects TRBV5-5 to TRBJ2-7; TRBD2 might be the D (6 bases). CDR1 is SGHKS and CDR2 is YYEKEE in the germline V gene (reference sequence). V shed 4 bases and J shed 6 bases, with 26 bases lying between them. The CDR3 has 17 amino acids. The CDR3 bases are TGTGCCAGCAGCCTCAGGCTTGCGGGAATCAGAGTGGGCGAGCAGTACTTC. Its protein is CASSLRLAGIRVGEQYF.

The chain joins TRBV10-1 to TRBJ1-6, with a weak D call TRBD1 (6 bases). CDR3 size: 15 residues. V was pared by 11 bases and J by 0 bases, with 14 bases between. Germline CDR1 and CDR2: WNHNN and SYGVQD (reference sequence). The CDR3 DNA is TGCGCCGGGGGGGACACCCGCTCCTATAATTCACCCCTCCACTTT. Its translation is CAGGDTRSYNSPLHF.

CDR3 region: CASSGRPGKNHGYTF. CDR3 DNA sequence: TGTGCCAGCAGCGGACGTCCGGGAAAAAATCATGGCTACACCTTC. The chain uses TRBV7-8 and TRBJ1-2; D unresolved. Looked up from germline, CDR1 is SGHVS and CDR2 is FQNEAQ. V was trimmed by 5 bases and J by 6 bases, leaving 19 bases between them. This CDR3 region has 15 residues. The entire variable domain, with the rest obtained from reference TRBV7-8 and TRBJ1-2, is as follows: GAGVSQSPRYKVAKRGQDVALRCDPISGHVSLFWYQQALGQGPEFLTYFQNEAQLDKSGLPSDRFFAERPEGSVSTLKIQRTQQEDSAVYLCASSGRPGKNHGYTFGSGTRLTVV.

This sequence joins TRBV10-2 and TRBJ2-1; D possibly corresponds to TRBD1 (6 bases). The CDR3 has 12 residues. V dropped 5 bases and J dropped 6 bases, with 8 bases sitting between them. Germline CDR1 is WSHSY and CDR2 is SAAADI. CDR3 DNA: TGCGCCAGCAGTCAGGGGATCAATGAGCAGTTCTTC. It encodes CASSQGINEQFF.

The chain combines TRBV28 with TRBJ2-7; D uncertain. This CDR3 is built from 13 residues. The germline V and J ends were trimmed by 4 bases and 5 bases, with 12 bases remaining between them. CDR1 MDHEN and CDR2 SYDVKM come from the germline V gene. The CDR3 is CASSSPPLDEQYF. The CDR3 region has the DNA TGTGCCAGCAGTTCCCCCCCTCTTGACGAGCAGTACTTC. The complete variable domain, with remaining parts taken from reference TRBV28 and TRBJ2-7, reads DVKVTQSSRYLVKRTGEKVFLECVQDMDHENMFWYRQDPGLGLRLIYFSYDVKMKEKGDIPEGYSVSREKKERFSLILESASTNQTSMYLCASSSPPLDEQYFGPGTRLTVT.

This chain connects TRBV27 to TRBJ2-7; no reliable D call. CDR1 is MNHEY, CDR2 SMNVEV, per germline (reference sequence). V lost 4 bases and J 7 bases, leaving 14 bases between the germline ends. This CDR3 has 13 residues. The CDR3 nucleotides are TGTGCCAGCAGTTCTCTCCGGGTGAAGGAGCAGTACTTC. Translating it yields CASSSLRVKEQYF.

V usage is TRBV7-8 and J usage is TRBJ2-3; 8 bases fit TRBD2. Germline V gives CDR1 SGHVS, CDR2 FQNEAQ. Trimming removed 7 bases from V and 5 bases from J; junction bases left unmatched: 8. The CDR3 runs 14 residues. The CDR3 protein is CASKEREFVDTQYF. DNA of the CDR3: TGTGCCAGCAAAGAGCGGGAGTTCGTAGATACGCAGTATTTT.

The chain recombines TRBV6-8 with TRBJ2-5, with 8 positions matching TRBD2. V lost 8 bases to trimming and J lost 3 bases; unmatched junction nucleotides: 14. Germline lookup yields CDR1 MNHGY and CDR2 SAAAGT. The CDR3 has 16 amino acids. CDR3 DNA: TGTGCCAGCTTGAGCCCACTAGCGGCCGACGAAGAGACCCAGTACTTC. This translates into CASLSPLAADEETQYF.

This chain links TRBV30 with TRBJ1-6; D not certain. Germline loops: CDR1 GTSNPN, CDR2 SVGIG (reference sequence). There are 14 residues in the CDR3. The germline V and J ends were trimmed by 0 bases and 11 bases, with 14 bases remaining between them. Written as DNA, the CDR3 is TGTGCCTGGAGTGTCTTAGGAGGGAACGCACCCCTCCACTTT. Translated: CAWSVLGGNAPLHF.

The chain couples TRBV9 to TRBJ2-1; 8 nucleotides match TRBD2. The CDR3 runs to 15 residues. CDR1 is SGDLS, CDR2 YYNGEE, per germline. V lost 3 bases and J lost 4; bases outside the gene matches: 6. As DNA, the CDR3 is TGTGCCAGCAGCGCAGGTAGCGGGATGTACAATGAGCAGTTCTTC. Translating it yields CASSAGSGMYNEQFF.

The chain joins TRBV5-4 to TRBJ1-1; D remains unclear. CDR1 and CDR2 from the germline V gene are SGHNT and YYREEE (reference sequence). The CDR3 contains 11 residues. With 0 bases removed from V and 7 bases from J, the gap between germline ends came to 4 bases. The DNA of the CDR3 is TGTGCCAGCAGCTTGGGGAGTGAAGCTTTCTTT. Its protein product is CASSLGSEAFF.

This sequence joins TRBV19 and TRBJ1-1, with D tentatively TRBD1 (6 bases). Germline CDR1 LNHDA, CDR2 SQIVND (reference sequence). V was cut by 8 bases and J by 6 bases, with 10 bases left in between. The CDR3 has 11 amino acids. The DNA for the CDR3 is TGTGCCAGTTCATACAGGGCTGAAGCTTTCTTT. It translates to CASSYRAEAFF.

The chain is built from TRBV11-2 and TRBJ2-5, with 11 bases matching TRBD2. CDR3 size: 17 residues. Germline V gene sequence: CDR1 SGHAT, CDR2 FQNNGV. V shed 5 bases and J 7 bases; nucleotides not matched to a gene: 15. The CDR3 is CASSLRTSGLTRGTQYF. The CDR3 region has the DNA TGTGCCAGCAGCCTTAGGACTAGCGGGCTCACGCGGGGGACCCAGTACTTC.

This clone appeared a few times. The rearrangement links TRBV27 to TRBJ2-7, with a possible D match to TRBD1 (5 bases). Germline CDR1 and CDR2: MNHEY and SMNVEV (reference sequence). The ends were cut back, 6 bases at V and 0 bases at J, with 9 bases in the middle. The CDR3 has 13 amino acids. CDR3 DNA: TGTGCCAGCAGGGGGCAGAGCTCCTACGAGCAGTACTTC. Residues: CASRGQSSYEQYF.

This chain connects TRBV10-3 to TRBJ1-3; 11 bases are shared with TRBD1. The germline gives CDR1 ENHRY, CDR2 SYGVKD. The CDR3 loop spans 17 amino acids. Losses at the gene ends were 7 bases for V and 0 bases for J; bases not matched to a gene: 8. CDR3 nucleotide sequence: TGTGCCATCACCGGGGACAGGGGGGGATTCTCTGGAAACACCATATATTTT. Translation: CAITGDRGGFSGNTIYF.

With respect to this clone: The identical CDR3 is also encoded by other nucleotide sequences in the sample. The V and J genes are TRBV7-2 and TRBJ2-7; unclear D gene. This CDR3 has 11 residues. CDR1 and CDR2 from the germline V gene are SGHTA and FQGNSA. The V gene lost 5 bases and the J gene lost 3 bases, with 5 bases spanning the gap. The CDR3 reads CASSPGYEQYF. The CDR3 bases are TGTGCCAGCAGCCCCGGCTACGAGCAGTACTTC.

This rearrangement joins TRBV7-6 to TRBJ2-1; the D gene is possibly TRBD2 (6 bases). Germline loops: CDR1 SGHVS, CDR2 FNYEAQ. The CDR3 consists of 15 residues. Trimming shortened V by 5 bases and J by 9 bases, and 20 bases separated the two germline ends. The CDR3 protein is CASSASGTPHGEQFF. As DNA, the CDR3 is TGTGCCAGCAGCGCATCCGGGACTCCCCACGGTGAGCAGTTCTTC.

V usage is TRBV16 and J usage is TRBJ1-6; tentative D call: TRBD1 (6 bases). Looked up from germline, CDR1 is KGHSY and CDR2 is FQNENV. The length of the CDR3 is 16 residues. Trimming took 2 bases from V and 6 from J, leaving 14 bases between them. The CDR3 here is CASSQRGSGGNSPLHF. CDR3 nucleotide sequence: TGTGCCAGCAGCCAAAGGGGGTCAGGCGGTAATTCACCCCTCCACTTT. The entire variable domain, with the rest obtained from reference TRBV16 and TRBJ1-6, is as follows: GEEVAQTPKHLVRGEGQKAKLYCAPIKGHSYVFWYQQVLKNEFKFLISFQNENVFDETGMPKERFSAKCLPNSPCSLEIQATKLEDSAVYFCASSQRGSGGNSPLHFGNGTRLTVT.

The chain employs TRBV28 and TRBJ2-3; 9 bases agree with TRBD2. The CDR3 totals 19 residues. Germline values: CDR1 MDHEN, CDR2 SYDVKM. The V segment lost 3 bases and the J segment 1 base; nucleotides outside the gene matches: 14. The CDR3 is CASSFQVAGARQGTDTQYF. CDR3 sequence (DNA): TGTGCCAGCAGTTTTCAAGTAGCGGGAGCACGCCAGGGCACAGATACGCAGTATTTT.

The gene calls are TRBV4-3 and TRBJ2-2; D remains ambiguous. V was shortened by 1 base and J by 4 bases, with 4 bases between the two germline ends. CDR3 size: 13 residues. Germline V gives CDR1 LGHNA, CDR2 YSLEER. The CDR3 DNA sequence: TGCGCCAGCAGCCAAGTGGCCACCGGGGAGCTGTTTTTT. It encodes CASSQVATGELFF.

This chain uses TRBV4-1 with TRBJ2-3; D is perhaps TRBD2 (6 bases). Germline CDR1 reads MGHRA; CDR2 reads YSYEKL. V was clipped by 6 bases and J by 5 bases, with 21 bases between them. The CDR3 is made up of 16 amino acids. CDR3 region: CASRNPGATGGDTQYF. As DNA, the CDR3 is TGCGCCAGCAGGAACCCGGGAGCCACGGGTGGAGATACGCAGTATTTT.

J is TRBJ2-4 and V is TRBV5-1, with D maybe TRBD2 (6 bases). V lost 2 bases to trimming and J lost 7 bases, with 25 bases between them. The CDR3 has 18 residues. The V gene's germline CDR1 is SGHRS and CDR2 YFSETQ. The CDR3 DNA reads as TGCGCCAGCAGCTTTTCGTACCCACGCGGGAAGGTTGAGAACATTCAGTACTTC. This translates into CASSFSYPRGKVENIQYF.

V and J are TRBV5-4 and TRBJ2-1; 10 bases agree with TRBD2. With 5 bases clipped from V and 2 bases from J, the junction kept 10 bases outside the gene matches. Germline V gene sequence: CDR1 SGHNT, CDR2 YYREEE (reference sequence). There are 17 residues in the CDR3. Here the CDR3 DNA reads TGTGCCAGCAGTGTGAAGCGGGAGGGCCTTACCTACAATGAGCAGTTCTTC. Translation: CASSVKREGLTYNEQFF. The variable domain in full, with the rest retrieved from reference TRBV5-4 and TRBJ2-1, is ETGVTQSPTHLIKTRGQQVTLRCSSQSGHNTVSWYQQALGQGPQFIFQYYREEENGRGNFPPRFSGLQFPNYSSELNVNALELDDSALYLCASSVKREGLTYNEQFFGPGTRLTVL.

This chain connects TRBV11-3 to TRBJ2-3; possibly TRBD2 for D (5 bases). Germline CDR1 reads SGHNT; CDR2 reads YENEEA. V was cut by 5 bases and J by 3 bases, with 9 bases left in between. This CDR3 has 13 residues. The CDR3 reads CASSPPGTDTQYF. Here the CDR3 DNA reads TGTGCCAGCAGCCCCCCGGGAACAGATACGCAGTATTTT.

The rearrangement links TRBV28 to TRBJ2-7; 10 bases match TRBD1. V shed 6 bases and J 3 bases; nucleotides not matched to a gene: 8. There are 15 residues in the CDR3. Germline V gene sequence: CDR1 MDHEN, CDR2 SYDVKM. The CDR3 region is CASSPPGTGDYEQYF. In DNA, the CDR3 is TGTGCCAGCAGCCCGCCCGGGACAGGGGACTACGAGCAGTACTTC. Full variable domain (outside the CDR3, taken from reference TRBV28 and TRBJ2-7): DVKVTQSSRYLVKRTGEKVFLECVQDMDHENMFWYRQDPGLGLRLIYFSYDVKMKEKGDIPEGYSVSREKKERFSLILESASTNQTSMYLCASSPPGTGDYEQYFGPGTRLTVT.

This chain joins TRBV4-1 and TRBJ2-7; D is uncertain. Trimming cost V 1 base and J 3 bases, with 13 bases left between them. The CDR3 sequence is 15 residues long. Germline-derived CDR1 and CDR2 are MGHRA and YSYEKL. CDR3 residues: CASSQGSKLGYEQYF. The CDR3 DNA is TGCGCCAGCAGCCAAGGGAGCAAACTGGGCTACGAGCAGTACTTC.

This chain connects TRBV7-3 to TRBJ1-1; 9 nucleotides align to TRBD1. CDR3 length equals 13 residues. With 5 bases clipped from V and 5 bases from J, the junction kept 3 bases outside the gene matches. Germline V gives CDR1 SGHTA, CDR2 FQGTGA. CDR3 amino acids: CASSRDRATEAFF. For the CDR3, the DNA is TGTGCCAGCAGCCGGGACAGGGCGACTGAAGCTTTCTTT.

V usage is TRBV28 and J usage is TRBJ1-2; D gene unclear. V lost 10 bases and J 3 bases, leaving 6 bases between the germline ends. The germline CDR1 and CDR2 sequences are MDHEN and SYDVKM. The CDR3 loop spans 10 amino acids. CDR3 sequence reads: CATNYYGYTF. The CDR3 DNA reads as TGTGCCACCAATTACTATGGCTACACCTTC.